This TCR beta chain was captured in a study of shared clonotypes between healthy human individuals. Across the study: Donor composition was two women and three men, aged 18 to 49.

Profiling relied on immunoSEQ multiplex PCR, and the TCRdb table lists in-frame clones only, not all of them. The table shows 520,000 or so clones, with 79% occurring only once. This clone was found many times. What it binds is unknown. Findings and caveats of the study: An expected dependence of interdonor clonotype sharing on sequencing depth was noted.

There were only Caucasian adults among the donors, and all lived in Nashville, Tennessee. The unsorted samples took 90 million or so PBMCs to get genomic DNA. Trimming took off 4 bases at V and 2 bases at J, with 17 bases between the two ends. The CDR3 is 16 amino acids. Germline assignment: CDR1 MGHRA and CDR2 YSYEKL. This clonotype was sampled from a woman between 40 and 55 years old in good health. Some clones in this sample may be carry-over from other donors' samples. The V and J genes are TRBV4-1 and TRBJ1-1, with a possible D match to TRBD1 (5 bases). The specimen was PBMCs. CDR3 in DNA: TGCGCCAGCAGCCCCTTAGGGCAGGGAGGTAACACTGAAGCTTTCTTT. Translating it yields CASSPLGQGGNTEAFF.